A single sample is the source of the 2 T cell receptor beta chains below, sequenced in a study of OX40 agonist ivuxolimab in advanced cancers. Profiled with immunoSEQ multiplex PCR; TCRdb holds only in-frame clones, not every one. The data hold over 40,000 clones, with approximately 91% observed a single time. Sequencing used CD4+ or CD8+ T cells sorted from blood, obtained in a trial of the OX40 agonist ivuxolimab. These receptors originate from an adult with an advanced solid tumor such as melanoma, head and neck, liver or kidney cancer.

The chain is built from TRBV6-6 and TRBJ2-7, with 9 bases aligning to TRBD1. The V gene end was trimmed by 2 bases and the J gene end by 2 bases; junction bases not matched to a gene: 4. The CDR3 is 15 amino acids. Germline V CDR1 and CDR2: MNHNY, SVGAGI (reference sequence). The CDR3 sequence is CASSYTRQGAYEQYF. The CDR3 region has the DNA TGTGCCAGCAGTTACACCAGACAGGGGGCCTACGAGCAGTACTTC.

The chain combines TRBV5-5 with TRBJ2-2, with D unclear. The CDR3 sequence is 14 residues long. Germline lookup yields CDR1 SGHKS and CDR2 YYEKEE (reference sequence). V was clipped by 0 bases and J by 4 bases, with 7 bases between them. CDR3: CASSLAGGTGELFF. The CDR3 DNA follows: TGTGCCAGCAGCTTGGCCGGCGGCACCGGGGAGCTGTTTTTT.